This is a list of T cell receptor beta chains from one sample in a study of beta chain features in type 1 diabetes. TCRdb's copy holds only in-frame clones and misses some; the assay was immunoSEQ multiplex PCR. This table holds a few hundred thousand clones, about a tenth found once. The sequencing input was naive CD4+ T cells from blood. The receptors were sampled from a man between 25 and 39 years old with type 1 diabetes. Each CDR3 is given with its conserved first and last residue. The D gene is left open where the match is weak. Only some rows state a clone size, as once, few, many or a class for expanded clones.

cdr3_aa cdr3_nt j_call clone_size cdr3_length d_call v_call
CASSYMDSSPLHF TGTGCCAGCAGTTATATGGACAGTTCACCCCTCCACTTT TRBJ1-6 few 13 - TRBV7-9
CASSLVRGTTNEKLFF TGTGCCAGCAGCTTAGTACGGGGGACAACTAATGAAAAACTGTTTTTT TRBJ1-4 - 16 - TRBV7-2
CASSLRLQETQYF TGTGCCAGCAGCTTAAGACTCCAAGAGACCCAGTACTTC TRBJ2-5 few 13 - TRBV7-3
CASSLEAGGNSPLHF TGTGCCAGCAGCTTAGAGGCAGGGGGGAATTCACCCCTCCACTTT TRBJ1-6 few 15 TRBD1 TRBV11-2
CASSQGLTSGEETQYF TGTGCCAGCAGCCAAGGGCTGACTAGCGGGGAAGAGACCCAGTACTTC TRBJ2-5 few 16 TRBD2 TRBV4-2
CSARGGEQFF TGCAGTGCTAGAGGAGGGGAGCAGTTCTTC TRBJ2-1 once 10 - TRBV20-1
CATGDSYEQYF TGTGCCACCGGGGACAGTTACGAGCAGTACTTC TRBJ2-7 few 11 TRBD1 TRBV5-6
CASSSRTSGGSTDTQYF TGTGCCAGCAGTTCTCGGACTAGCGGGGGGAGCACAGATACGCAGTATTTT TRBJ2-3 - 17 TRBD2 TRBV5-4
CASTESFFSAGELFF TGTGCCTCGACTGAGTCCTTCTTTAGTGCCGGGGAGCTGTTTTTT TRBJ2-2 few 15 - TRBV30
CASSLGGSRYGYTF TGTGCCAGCAGTTTGGGGGGGAGTCGGTATGGCTACACCTTC TRBJ1-2 - 14 - TRBV28
CASSMGLAGTDTQYF TGTGCCAGCAGTATGGGTCTAGCGGGGACAGATACGCAGTATTTT TRBJ2-3 few 15 TRBD2 TRBV5-8
CASNAGAINQPQHF TGTGCCAGCAATGCAGGGGCGATCAATCAGCCCCAGCATTTT TRBJ1-5 few 14 - TRBV28
CASSAGGFDTQYF TGTGCCAGCAGTGCGGGGGGGTTCGATACGCAGTATTTT TRBJ2-3 - 13 TRBD2 TRBV9
CASTLSGLRTDTQYF TGTGCCAGCACCCTTAGCGGGTTGAGAACAGATACGCAGTATTTT TRBJ2-3 few 15 TRBD2 TRBV7-3
CASRSTGKETQYF TGTGCCAGCAGGTCTACAGGGAAAGAGACCCAGTACTTC TRBJ2-5 - 13 - TRBV27
CASSLLGGQPQHF TGTGCCAGCAGCCTTTTAGGAGGTCAGCCCCAGCATTTT TRBJ1-5 few 13 - TRBV5-5
CASSLAGTGGYGYTF TGTGCCAGCAGCTTGGCCGGGACAGGGGGATATGGCTACACCTTC TRBJ1-2 - 15 TRBD1 TRBV5-4
CASSATSGGISYNEQFF TGTGCCAGCAGCGCCACTAGCGGGGGGATCTCCTACAATGAGCAGTTCTTC TRBJ2-1 - 17 TRBD2 TRBV9
CASSRPGSTDTQYF TGTGCCAGCAGCCGACCAGGGAGCACAGATACGCAGTATTTT TRBJ2-3 - 14 - TRBV7-2
CASSFPGNQPQHF TGTGCCAGCAGCTTCCCGGGCAATCAGCCCCAGCATTTT TRBJ1-5 - 13 - TRBV7-2
CAISLAGTQETQYF TGTGCCATCAGTCTAGCGGGGACCCAAGAGACCCAGTACTTC TRBJ2-5 - 14 TRBD2 TRBV10-3
CASSQDRVYVEQYF TGCGCCAGCAGCCAAGACAGGGTTTACGTTGAGCAGTACTTC TRBJ2-7 - 14 - TRBV4-3
CASSPRQNSYNEQFF TGCGCCAGCAGCCCGAGACAGAACTCCTACAATGAGCAGTTCTTC TRBJ2-1 few 15 - TRBV4-3
CASSRSGAYEQYF TGCGCCAGCAGCAGGTCCGGAGCCTACGAGCAGTACTTC TRBJ2-7 - 13 - TRBV5-1
CASSQRTRGEQFF TGTGCCAGCAGCCAAAGGACTCGCGGTGAGCAGTTCTTC TRBJ2-1 few 13 - TRBV14
CASTLDSLNSPLHF TGTGCCAGCACTCTCGACAGTCTTAATTCACCCCTCCACTTT TRBJ1-6 - 14 - TRBV28
CASSFGTGWETQYF TGTGCCAGCAGCTTCGGGACAGGGTGGGAGACCCAGTACTTC TRBJ2-5 - 14 TRBD1 TRBV5-8
CASSYVGQGYNEQFF TGTGCCAGCAGTTACGTGGGACAGGGCTACAATGAGCAGTTCTTC TRBJ2-1 - 15 TRBD1 TRBV6-5
CASSPRDRGNQPQHF TGTGCCAGCTCACCACGGGACAGGGGCAATCAGCCCCAGCATTTT TRBJ1-5 - 15 TRBD1 TRBV18
CASSVGLAGSEQFF TGTGCCAGCAGCGTAGGCCTAGCGGGGTCTGAGCAGTTCTTC TRBJ2-1 few 14 TRBD2 TRBV9
CASRDGVIYEQYF TGTGCCAGCAGGGACGGGGTCATCTACGAGCAGTACTTC TRBJ2-7 few 13 - TRBV25-1
CASSLVAGPYNEQFF TGCGCCAGCAGCTTGGTAGCCGGTCCGTACAATGAGCAGTTCTTC TRBJ2-1 - 15 - TRBV5-1
CASSLWAANEQFF TGTGCCAGCAGCTTGTGGGCAGCCAATGAGCAGTTCTTC TRBJ2-1 - 13 - TRBV5-8
CASSVQGGTYEQYF TGTGCCAGCAGTGTACAGGGGGGTACCTACGAGCAGTACTTC TRBJ2-7 - 14 TRBD1 TRBV2
CSVGDSIHNSPLHF TGCAGCGTTGGGGACAGTATTCATAATTCACCCCTCCACTTT TRBJ1-6 few 14 TRBD1 TRBV29-1
CASSLKPTGTGGLDTQYF TGTGCCAGCAGTCTAAAGCCGACCGGGACAGGGGGCTTGGATACGCAGTATTTT TRBJ2-3 few 18 TRBD1 TRBV27
CASSLTGGSSYEQYF TGTGCCAGCAGCTTAACAGGGGGATCCTCCTACGAGCAGTACTTC TRBJ2-7 few 15 - TRBV7-3
CASSLWTGPYGYTF TGTGCCAGTAGTCTCTGGACAGGACCCTATGGCTACACCTTC TRBJ1-2 - 14 TRBD1 TRBV19
CASSPNRGLHGDTEAFF TGTGCCAGCTCACCAAACAGGGGTCTCCACGGGGACACTGAAGCTTTCTTT TRBJ1-1 few 17 TRBD1 TRBV18
CSVGLAGGNWYF TGCAGCGTTGGGCTAGCGGGGGGGAATTGGTACTTC TRBJ2-4 few 12 TRBD2 TRBV29-1
CASSHGGAAYEQYF TGTGCCAGCAGTCACGGGGGAGCGGCCTACGAGCAGTACTTC TRBJ2-7 few 14 - TRBV11-2
CASSSGTSMSAFF TGTGCCAGCAGTTCCGGGACAAGCATGTCGGCTTTCTTT TRBJ1-1 few 13 - TRBV5-6
CAWSVSLGGEQFF TGTGCCTGGAGTGTATCACTTGGGGGGGAGCAGTTCTTC TRBJ2-1 - 13 - TRBV30
CASSAQGQGYGYTF TGTGCCAGCAGCGCACAGGGACAGGGGTATGGCTACACCTTC TRBJ1-2 - 14 TRBD1 TRBV7-2
CATSRDTGGAGYTF TGTGCCACCAGCAGAGATACAGGGGGCGCGGGCTACACCTTC TRBJ1-2 - 14 TRBD1 TRBV15
CASSVGDRALPNEKLFF TGTGCCAGCAGCGTTGGAGACAGGGCGTTACCTAATGAAAAACTGTTTTTT TRBJ1-4 - 17 TRBD1 TRBV9
CASSLVGGSGGDTQYF TGTGCCAGCAGCTTAGTGGGGGGTAGCGGGGGAGATACGCAGTATTTT TRBJ2-3 few 16 TRBD2 TRBV7-2
CASSFRRQGNEKLFF TGTGCCAGCAGTTTCCGTCGACAGGGTAATGAAAAACTGTTTTTT TRBJ1-4 - 15 TRBD1 TRBV28
CASSPGTGGLTGELFF TGTGCCAGCAGTCCCGGGACAGGGGGCCTGACCGGGGAGCTGTTTTTT TRBJ2-2 - 16 TRBD1 TRBV2
CASSVASGLGEQFF TGTGCCAGCAGCGTAGCTTCCGGACTAGGTGAGCAGTTCTTC TRBJ2-1 - 14 TRBD2 TRBV9
CASSGAWITETQYF TGTGCCAGCAGCGGGGCGTGGATCACGGAGACCCAGTACTTC TRBJ2-5 - 14 - TRBV7-9
CASSVGTIGWWDGYTF TGTGCCAGCAGTGTCGGGACAATCGGTTGGTGGGATGGCTACACCTTC TRBJ1-2 few 16 - TRBV6-1
CASSVGRGTQETQYF TGCGCCAGCAGTGTTGGGAGGGGTACCCAAGAGACCCAGTACTTC TRBJ2-5 - 15 TRBD2 TRBV10-2